Below, 11 T cell receptor beta chains from the same sample are listed, as sequenced in a study of CD8 T cells in ankylosing spondylitis. TCRdb re-called the 5' RACE reads with MiXCR, one entry per CDR3 protein. This table holds a few hundred thousand distinct CDR3 sequences, less than 25% found once. Source material: blood, either unsorted or a sorted T cell fraction (not recorded which). These TCRs come from a female donor with ankylosing spondylitis or in good health (not recorded which).

This clonotype was counted only a few times. V is TRBV7-6 and J is TRBJ1-5; maybe TRBD1 (5 bases). The CDR3 has 13 amino acids. The V gene's germline CDR1 is SGHVS and CDR2 FNYEAQ. The V end lost 2 bases, the J end lost 9 bases, and 11 bases lay between the germline ends. CDR3 sequence (DNA): TGTGCCAGCAGCTTACAAGGGGAGTCGCCCCAGCATTTT. It encodes CASSLQGESPQHF.

This clonotype was seen a handful of times. The chain combines TRBV7-6 with TRBJ2-5, with TRBD2 matching over 12 bases. V was pared by 5 bases and J by 5 bases, with 9 bases of the junction left unmatched. Germline-derived CDR1 and CDR2 are SGHVS and FNYEAQ. The CDR3 contains 16 residues. For the CDR3, the DNA is TGTGCCAGCAGCCCCGGACTAGCGGGATATGGGGAGACCCAGTACTTC. This translates into CASSPGLAGYGETQYF.

The rearrangement joins TRBV19 to TRBJ2-3, with D possibly being TRBD2 (6 bases). The CDR3 sequence is 16 residues long. Per germline, CDR1 LNHDA and CDR2 SQIVND (reference sequence). Trimming cost V 5 bases and J 2 bases, with 17 bases left between them. The CDR3 DNA reads TGTGCCAGTAGTTCCGTTCTAGCGCCGATCACAGATACGCAGTATTTT. Its protein product is CASSSVLAPITDTQYF.

The sample holds many counts of this clonotype. This sequence joins TRBV5-6 and TRBJ2-1, with D perhaps TRBD2 (5 bases). CDR3 length: 15 amino acids. Deletions cut 1 base from V and 4 bases from J, with 12 bases between. Germline loops: CDR1 SGHDT, CDR2 YYEEEE. Written as DNA, the CDR3 is TGTGCCAGCAGCTTGAGAAGCGGTACGTACAATGAGCAGTTCTTC. Its protein is CASSLRSGTYNEQFF.

This clonotype occurred a few times. The rearrangement uses TRBV20-1 and TRBJ2-7; D perhaps matches TRBD2 (5 bases). CDR1 and CDR2 (germline): DFQATT, SNEGSKA (reference sequence). CDR3 length equals 13 residues. V lost 3 bases and J lost 3, with 12 bases in between. The DNA for the CDR3 is TGCAGTGCTAGCGAACTAGTGATCTACGAGCAGTACTTC. Its protein is CSASELVIYEQYF.

DNA for the CDR3: TGTGCCATCAGCACGACTAGCGCCAGCTCCTACAATGAGCAGTTCTTC. Translated, it gives CAISTTSASSYNEQFF. The rearrangement links TRBV10-3 to TRBJ2-1, with 8 bases matching TRBD2. J gave up 0 bases and V 6 bases, and 7 bases lay outside the gene matches. The CDR3 spans 16 residues. Germline lookup yields CDR1 ENHRY and CDR2 SYGVKD.

This clonotype has a handful of counts. The genes are TRBV6-6 and TRBJ2-7; no firm D call. Looked up from germline, CDR1 is MNHNY and CDR2 is SVGAGI (reference sequence). The ends were cut back, 6 bases at V and 4 bases at J, with 13 bases in the middle. There are 13 residues in the CDR3. CDR3 in amino acids: CASSYATEYEQYF. Here the CDR3 DNA reads TGTGCCAGCAGCTACGCCACAGAGTACGAGCAGTACTTC.

The rearrangement uses TRBV3-1 and TRBJ2-3, with 10 bases matching TRBD1. The CDR3 sequence is 16 residues long. Germline V gene sequence: CDR1 LGHDT, CDR2 YNNKEL (reference sequence). With V trimmed by 2 bases and J by 5 bases, 7 bases remained unmatched. The CDR3 coding sequence is TGTGCCAGCAGCCAACCCCGGACAGGGGGAGGAGATACGCAGTATTTT. It codes for CASSQPRTGGGDTQYF.

The genes are TRBV7-2 and TRBJ2-3; D not certain. CDR3 length: 13 residues. Germline V gene data show CDR1 as SGHTA and CDR2 as FQGNSA. Between the trimmed V and J ends, which lost 5 bases and 15 bases, there was a span of 21 bases. The CDR3 bases are TGTGCCAGCAGCCCCCTAGGGCCCGATCGGGTATATTTT. This sequence encodes CASSPLGPDRVYF. Looking up the rest from reference TRBV7-2 and TRBJ2-3 gives the full variable domain: GAGVSQSPSNKVTEKGKDVELRCDPISGHTALYWYRQSLGQGLEFLIYFQGNSAPDKSGLPSDRFSAERTGGSVSTLTIQRTQQEDSAVYLCASSPLGPDRVYFGPGTRLTVL.

The chain uses TRBV7-2 and TRBJ2-7; TRBD1 matches at 8 bases. Germline loops: CDR1 SGHTA, CDR2 FQGNSA. The V segment lost 4 bases and the J segment 2 bases; nucleotides outside the gene matches: 7. CDR3 size: 15 residues. The CDR3 loop is CASSSSRDRTYEQYF. The CDR3 region has the DNA TGTGCCAGCAGCTCCTCTCGGGACAGGACCTACGAGCAGTACTTC.

This clonotype was seen ten or more times. This chain joins TRBV12-3 or TRBV12-4 and TRBJ1-1; D unresolved. Trimming left V 5 bases short and J 5 bases short, with 6 bases between. This CDR3 comprises 11 residues. CDR3 nucleotides: TGTGCCAGCAGTGCCGGGACTGAAGCTTTCTTT. This translates into CASSAGTEAFF.